This TCR beta chain was captured by sequencing in a study of T cell responses to AZD1222 COVID-19 vaccine. The study, taken as a whole, reports: Seropositive at baseline were only a handful of AZD1222 recipients. Spike-specific TCR breadth and depth grew following two AZD1222 doses. Possibly, clonal diversity was underestimated; donors were largely white British and included more females. The reported proportion of spike-specific TCRs targeting unmutated variant regions was nearly half.

Here immunoSEQ multiplex PCR was the method, and the copy in TCRdb shows in-frame clones only, minus some. The sample comprises some 120,000 clones, roughly 89% of which are singletons, and roughly 4.1% rests with the top ten. Note on this clone: Its antigen remains unidentified.

Germline assignment: CDR1 MNHNS and CDR2 SASEGT. With 1 base removed from V and 6 bases from J, the gap between germline ends came to 4 bases. The CDR3 contains 12 residues. The rearrangement links TRBV6-1 to TRBJ1-5, with D unclear. The source was peripheral blood, collected on day 0 of AZD1222 vaccination. This receptor was taken from an adult in good health. The CDR3 coding sequence is TGTGCCAGCAGTGAAGACACTCAGCCCCAGCATTTT. As protein: CASSEDTQPQHF.